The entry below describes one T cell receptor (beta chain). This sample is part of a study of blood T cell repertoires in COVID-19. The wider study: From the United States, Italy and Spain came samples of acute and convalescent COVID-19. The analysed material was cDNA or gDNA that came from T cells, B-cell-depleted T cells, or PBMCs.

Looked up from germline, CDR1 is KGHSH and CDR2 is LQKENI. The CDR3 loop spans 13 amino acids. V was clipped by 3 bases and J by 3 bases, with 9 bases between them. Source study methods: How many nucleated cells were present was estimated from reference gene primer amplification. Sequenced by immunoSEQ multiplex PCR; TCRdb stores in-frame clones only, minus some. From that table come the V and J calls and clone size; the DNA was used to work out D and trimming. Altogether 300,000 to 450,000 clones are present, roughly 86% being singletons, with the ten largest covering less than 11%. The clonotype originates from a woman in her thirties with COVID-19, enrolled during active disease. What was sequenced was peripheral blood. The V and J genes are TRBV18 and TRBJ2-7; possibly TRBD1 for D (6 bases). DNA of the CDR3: TGTGCCAGCTCACCGCTCAGGGGCTACGAGCAGTACTTC. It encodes CASSPLRGYEQYF.